This is a list of T cell receptor beta chains from one sample in a study of blood T cell repertoires in COVID-19. TCRdb's table, derived via immunoSEQ multiplex PCR, lists solely in-frame clones and lacks some. The data show roughly 250,000 clones, with about nine tenths seen just once and approximately 12% held by the top ten. What was sequenced was peripheral blood. These receptors originate from a woman aged 25 to 39 with COVID-19, enrolled during active disease. Each CDR3 is given with its conserved first and last residue. The D gene is left open where the match is weak. A clone size is listed for some rows: how often the clone was seen (once, few, many), or a class if it is expanded.

V gene	clone size	D gene	J gene	CDR3 DNA	CDR3 protein
TRBV7-9	.	.	TRBJ2-7	TGTGCCAGCAGCCTTCTGGACAGTTCCTACGAGCAGTACTTC	CASSLLDSSYEQYF
TRBV19	.	.	TRBJ2-4	TGTGCCAGTATTTCTTTTGAGGAAAACATTCAGTACTTC	CASISFEENIQYF
TRBV6-5	.	.	TRBJ1-1	TGTGCCAGCAGGGGCTTCTATATGAACACTGAAGCTTTCTTT	CASRGFYMNTEAFF
TRBV7-9	.	TRBD1	TRBJ1-2	TGTGCCAGCAGCTTAAGTGGCAGGGGGAGGTATGGCTACACCTTC	CASSLSGRGRYGYTF
TRBV7-8	.	TRBD2	TRBJ2-1	TGTGCCAGCAGCACAGGACTAGCGGGGGTTAATGAGCAGTTCTTC	CASSTGLAGVNEQFF
TRBV18	.	.	TRBJ2-7	TGTGCCAGCTCTCGGACAGGGGCTGGTAGTAGCGGGGGCCTCGGAGAGTACTTC	CASSRTGAGSSGGLGEYF
TRBV10-2	.	TRBD1	TRBJ1-2	TGCGCCAGCAGTGAGCCCGGGACAGGGGCTGGCTACACCTTC	CASSEPGTGAGYTF
TRBV5-1	.	TRBD2	TRBJ2-2	TGCGCCAGCAGCCTGAGGACTAGCGGGAACACCGGGGAGCTGTTTTTT	CASSLRTSGNTGELFF
TRBV5-6	.	.	TRBJ2-7	TGTGCCAGCAGCTTGAAGGCCACAGGGGGGGACGAGCAGTACTTC	CASSLKATGGDEQYF
TRBV5-1	.	TRBD2	TRBJ2-5	TGCGCCAGCAGTCCCACGACTAGCGGCCAAGAGACCCAGTACTTC	CASSPTTSGQETQYF
TRBV11-2	.	.	TRBJ2-7	TGTGCCAGCAGCTTAAACAGCTACGAGCAGTACTTC	CASSLNSYEQYF
TRBV3-1/TRBV3-2	.	TRBD1	TRBJ2-3	TGTGCCAGCAGCCAAGGTGTGACAGGGACAGATACGCAGTATTTT	CASSQGVTGTDTQYF
TRBV27	.	.	TRBJ1-2	TGTGCCAGCAGTCCGCAGGGTAGTCAGGGCTACACCTTC	CASSPQGSQGYTF
TRBV6-5	.	TRBD2	TRBJ2-7	TGTGCCAGCAGTACTGGACTAGCGGGATCCCACGAGCAGTACTTC	CASSTGLAGSHEQYF
TRBV5-4	.	.	TRBJ1-2	TGTGCCAGCAGCTTTAACTGGGCGAACTATGGCTACACCTTC	CASSFNWANYGYTF
TRBV19	.	TRBD1	TRBJ2-7	TGTGCCAGTAGTCCAGGGACAGGGGCGGTCAGCTCCTACGAGCAGTACTTC	CASSPGTGAVSSYEQYF
TRBV4-1	.	TRBD2	TRBJ2-3	TGCGCCAGCAGCCAATGGGCGGGGGGGCCAGTAAATACGCAGTATTTT	CASSQWAGGPVNTQYF
TRBV18	.	.	TRBJ1-3	TGTGCCAGCTCACCGGGCGGACAGCTTCTCGGAAACACCATATATTTT	CASSPGGQLLGNTIYF
TRBV5-4	.	TRBD1	TRBJ2-5	TGTGCCAGCAACCTGGGGACAGAAGAGACCCAGTACTTC	CASNLGTEETQYF
TRBV2	.	TRBD2	TRBJ2-7	TGTGCCACCAAACGGGGAGGGACTGATTGGGAGCAGTACTTC	CATKRGGTDWEQYF
TRBV5-1	.	TRBD1	TRBJ2-3	TGCGCCAGCAGCTTGGGAGACAGGGGGCGAGATACGCAGTATTTT	CASSLGDRGRDTQYF
TRBV28	.	.	TRBJ2-7	TGTGCCAGCAGAGGACTTGCTGTTCACTACGAGCAGTACTTC	CASRGLAVHYEQYF
TRBV19	.	TRBD1	TRBJ2-7	TGTGCCAGTCAACCGGGACAGGGGGCGCGATCCTACGAGCAGTACTTC	CASQPGQGARSYEQYF
TRBV18	few	.	TRBJ1-6	TGTGCCAGCTCACCCAATCCTCTACTGAGTTATAATTCACCCCTCCACTTT	CASSPNPLLSYNSPLHF
TRBV2	.	TRBD1	TRBJ1-4	TGTGCCAGCAGTGTCCCGGGACAGCAAACCTATGAAAAACTGTTTTTT	CASSVPGQQTYEKLFF
TRBV12-5	.	.	TRBJ1-5	TGTGCTAGTGGTTTGGTACCCGCAGGTTCCAATCAGCCCCAGCATTTT	CASGLVPAGSNQPQHF
TRBV7-6	.	TRBD2	TRBJ2-3	TGTGCCAGCAGCTTAGCGTTGTATACTAGCGGGGGGGATACAGATACGCAGTATTTT	CASSLALYTSGGDTDTQYF